This TCR beta chain appears in the sequencing data of a study of response to subunit inactivated influenza vaccine. General study results and limits: Authors suggested few new T cells are recruited by each seasonal influenza vaccination.

CDR3 length: 13 amino acids. Germline CDR1 is MGHDK and CDR2 is SYGVNS. Trimming removed 5 bases at V and 0 bases at J, with 7 bases between. Each CDR3 protein is one row after TCRdb ran MiXCR on the RT-PCR reads. The table lists around 300,000 distinct CDR3 sequences, around 22% of them singletons. This clonotype was picked up a small number of times. No antigen is known for it. Material: PBMCs from blood, obtained less than 22 months after vaccination. This chain connects TRBV25-1 to TRBJ1-1, with D hard to call. This clonotype originated in a man aged 45-69 years who received an inactivated influenza vaccine. This chain's CDR3 is CASSSRMNTEAFF. Here the CDR3 DNA reads TGTGCCAGCAGTTCTAGGATGAACACTGAAGCTTTCTTT. The whole variable domain, remainder taken from reference TRBV25-1 and TRBJ1-1, is EADIYQTPRYLVIGTGKKITLECSQTMGHDKMYWYQQDPGMELHLIHYSYGVNSTEKGDLSSESTVSRIRTEHFPLTLESARPSHTSQYLCASSSRMNTEAFFGQGTRLTVV.